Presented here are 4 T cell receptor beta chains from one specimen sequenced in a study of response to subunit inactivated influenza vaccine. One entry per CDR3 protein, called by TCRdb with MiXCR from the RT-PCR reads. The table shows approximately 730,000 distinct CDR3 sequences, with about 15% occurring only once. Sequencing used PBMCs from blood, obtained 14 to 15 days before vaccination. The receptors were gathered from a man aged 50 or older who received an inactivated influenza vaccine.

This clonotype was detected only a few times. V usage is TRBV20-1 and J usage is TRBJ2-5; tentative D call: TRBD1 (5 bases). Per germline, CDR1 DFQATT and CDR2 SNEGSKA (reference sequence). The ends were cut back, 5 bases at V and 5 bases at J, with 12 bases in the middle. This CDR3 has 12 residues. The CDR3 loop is CSAPGNWETQYF. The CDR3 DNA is TGCAGTGCTCCAGGGAATTGGGAGACCCAGTACTTC.

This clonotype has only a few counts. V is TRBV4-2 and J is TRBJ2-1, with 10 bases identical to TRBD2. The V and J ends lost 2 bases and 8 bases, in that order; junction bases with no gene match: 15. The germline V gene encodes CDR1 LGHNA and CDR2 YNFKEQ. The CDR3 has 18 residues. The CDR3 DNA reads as TGTGCCAGCAGCCAACTCCCCGGGGCTAGCGGGGGTTGGCATGAGCAGTTCTTC. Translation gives CASSQLPGASGGWHEQFF.

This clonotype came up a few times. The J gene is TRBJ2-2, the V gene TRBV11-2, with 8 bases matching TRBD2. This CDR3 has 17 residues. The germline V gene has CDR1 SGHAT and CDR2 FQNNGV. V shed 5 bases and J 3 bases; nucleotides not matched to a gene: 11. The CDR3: CASSQPGREVDTGELFF. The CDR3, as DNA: TGTGCCAGCAGCCAACCGGGGCGGGAGGTCGACACCGGGGAGCTGTTTTTT.

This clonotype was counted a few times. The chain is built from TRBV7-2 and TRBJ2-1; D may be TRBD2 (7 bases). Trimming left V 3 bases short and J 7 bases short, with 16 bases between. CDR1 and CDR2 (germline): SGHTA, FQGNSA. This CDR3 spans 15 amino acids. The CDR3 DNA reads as TGTGCCAGCAGCTTTAAGGGGGGGGCGTCTAATGAGCAGTTCTTC. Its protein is CASSFKGGASNEQFF.